This T cell receptor (beta chain) comes out of a study of OX40 agonist ivuxolimab in advanced cancers. Study-wide points: More expanded clones were found, on average, in CD8+ than in CD4+ T cells.

Only a few counts were recorded for this clone. Antigen: not known. Profiled with immunoSEQ multiplex PCR; TCRdb holds only in-frame clones, not every one. This repertoire shows tens of thousands of clones, about 90% found once; its top ten account for about 2.5%. Sequenced here: CD4+ or CD8+ T cells sorted from blood, sampled in a trial of the OX40 agonist ivuxolimab. The clonotype was recovered from an adult with an advanced solid tumor such as melanoma, head and neck, liver or kidney cancer.

The CDR3 sequence: CAAATGVEQYF. The CDR3 coding sequence is TGTGCCGCAGCAACCGGGGTCGAGCAGTACTTC. The chain couples TRBV6-6 to TRBJ2-7, with a weak D call TRBD2 (5 bases). This CDR3 region has 11 residues. V was pared by 11 bases and J by 6 bases, with 14 bases between. CDR1 is MNHNY, CDR2 SVGAGI, per germline (reference sequence).